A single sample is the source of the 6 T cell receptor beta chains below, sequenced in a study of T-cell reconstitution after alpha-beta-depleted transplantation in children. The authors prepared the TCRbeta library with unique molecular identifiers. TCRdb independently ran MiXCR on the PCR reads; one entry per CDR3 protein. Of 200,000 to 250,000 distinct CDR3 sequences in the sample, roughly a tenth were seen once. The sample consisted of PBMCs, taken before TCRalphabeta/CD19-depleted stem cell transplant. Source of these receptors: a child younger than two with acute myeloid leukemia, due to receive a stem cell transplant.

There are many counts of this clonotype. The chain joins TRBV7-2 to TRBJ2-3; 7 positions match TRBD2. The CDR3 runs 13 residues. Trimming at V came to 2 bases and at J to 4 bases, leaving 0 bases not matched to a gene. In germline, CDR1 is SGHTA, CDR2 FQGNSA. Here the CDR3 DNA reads TGTGCCAGCAGCTTACGGGGGGCAGATACGCAGTATTTT. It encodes CASSLRGADTQYF.

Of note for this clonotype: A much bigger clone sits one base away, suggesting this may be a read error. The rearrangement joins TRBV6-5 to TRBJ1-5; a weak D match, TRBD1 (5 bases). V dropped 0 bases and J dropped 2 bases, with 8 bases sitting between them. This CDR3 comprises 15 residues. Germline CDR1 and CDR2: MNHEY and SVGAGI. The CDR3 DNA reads TGTGCCAGCAGTTACTCGGGGGAACGCAATCAGCCCCAGCATTTT. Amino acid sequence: CASSYSGERNQPQHF.

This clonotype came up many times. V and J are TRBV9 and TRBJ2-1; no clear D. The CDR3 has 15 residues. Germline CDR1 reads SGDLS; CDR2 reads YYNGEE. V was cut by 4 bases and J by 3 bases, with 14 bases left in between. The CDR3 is CASSPSAPFYNEQFF. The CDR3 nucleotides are TGTGCCAGCAGCCCCTCGGCTCCTTTCTACAATGAGCAGTTCTTC.

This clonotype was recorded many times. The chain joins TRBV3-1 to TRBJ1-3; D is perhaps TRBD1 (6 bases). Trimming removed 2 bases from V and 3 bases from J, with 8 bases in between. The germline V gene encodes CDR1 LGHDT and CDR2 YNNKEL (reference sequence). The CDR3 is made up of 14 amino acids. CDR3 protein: CASSQQGSGNTIYF. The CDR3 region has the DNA TGTGCCAGCAGCCAACAGGGGAGTGGAAACACCATATATTTT.

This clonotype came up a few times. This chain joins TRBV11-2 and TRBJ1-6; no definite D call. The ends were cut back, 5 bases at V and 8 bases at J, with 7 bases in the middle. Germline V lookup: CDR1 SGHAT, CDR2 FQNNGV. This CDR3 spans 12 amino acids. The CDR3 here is CASSHPDSPLHF. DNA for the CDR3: TGTGCCAGCAGCCACCCCGATTCACCCCTCCACTTT.

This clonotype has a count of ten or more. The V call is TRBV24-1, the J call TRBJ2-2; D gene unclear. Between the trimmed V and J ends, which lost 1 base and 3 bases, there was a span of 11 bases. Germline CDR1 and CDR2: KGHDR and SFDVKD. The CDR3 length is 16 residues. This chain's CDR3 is CATSDLAVDHTGELFF. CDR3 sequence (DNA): TGTGCCACCAGTGATTTAGCAGTCGACCACACCGGGGAGCTGTTTTTT.